Detailed here is one T cell receptor beta chain. There is no known antigen for this receptor. Base qualities were left out, and no much larger clone turns up one base away. The sample originates from a study of blood T cell repertoires in COVID-19 (dated by TCRdb to the early 2020s). Describing the broader study: Samples covering the acute and convalescent phases of COVID-19 were provided by collaborators in the United States, Italy and Spain. The dataset comprised deeply sampled blood TCRbeta repertoires from subjects exposed to, actively infected with, or recovered from COVID-19. The samples were drawn from two sources: the first 160 participants of the ongoing ImmuneRACE study, and 950 to 1,500 subjects contributed by 6 global collaborators. Where HLA class I and class II types were available, the types were taken from metadata supplied by the sample provider, not from assay-based typing. The prospective study material was composed of cDNA or gDNA derived from T cells, B-cell-depleted T cells, or PBMCs. A de-identified subject ID, COVID-19 status, age in years and sex were almost always included in the sample metadata. The repertoires were made available in a free public database intended to serve as a resource for research on the immune response to SARS-CoV-2.

The collaborating institutions used their own protocols to collect whole blood in K2EDTA tubes. For TCRbeta analysis, collaborators shipped samples in one of three forms: frozen whole blood, isolated PBMCs, or DNA extracted from either of those sample types. V is trimmed back by 11 bases and J by 7 bases, and the junction contains 10 bases that no gene match accounts for. CDR1 is given as SNHLY and CDR2 as FYNNEI, both from the germline V gene. The CDR3 has 13 amino acids, counting the end cysteine and phenylalanine. Left in the record is the CDR3 DNA by itself, 39 bases read in frame from the first base. What the authors observed across the whole study: The quantity of clinical and demographic metadata differed by source and by participant and was supplied without curation.

TCRbeta CDR3 regions were amplified from genomic DNA by means of the immunoSEQ Assay, a bias-controlled multiplex PCR. Processing in the source paper ran as follows. The number of nucleated cells in each sample was estimated by amplification of reference gene primers within the assay. To quantify the absolute abundance of each unique TCRbeta CDR3 rearrangement, sequence reads were collapsed and filtered. Productive Simpson clonality was computed per sample as the square root of Simpson's diversity index over productive rearrangements. As stored in TCRdb, this immuneACCESS dataset retains in-frame rearrangements with V and J assigned. A fraction of the clones does not appear; measured against another copy, unresolved V genes explain less than half of the discrepancy, and the remainder lacks a known reason. V, J and clone size derive from that table, while D and trimming were established from the DNA sequence. The sample profile shows roughly 60,000 clones; around 87% of them were found once. The ten largest clones represent under 4.5% of the sample.

The receptor comes from a human donor in a cohort sampled during active COVID-19. Source material: peripheral blood. The V and J genes are TRBV2 and TRBJ2-1, with 8 junctional bases fitting TRBD2. The CDR3 protein is CAGLTSAGNEQFF. The sequenced DNA: TGTGCCGGATTGACTAGCGCGGGGAATGAGCAGTTCTTC.